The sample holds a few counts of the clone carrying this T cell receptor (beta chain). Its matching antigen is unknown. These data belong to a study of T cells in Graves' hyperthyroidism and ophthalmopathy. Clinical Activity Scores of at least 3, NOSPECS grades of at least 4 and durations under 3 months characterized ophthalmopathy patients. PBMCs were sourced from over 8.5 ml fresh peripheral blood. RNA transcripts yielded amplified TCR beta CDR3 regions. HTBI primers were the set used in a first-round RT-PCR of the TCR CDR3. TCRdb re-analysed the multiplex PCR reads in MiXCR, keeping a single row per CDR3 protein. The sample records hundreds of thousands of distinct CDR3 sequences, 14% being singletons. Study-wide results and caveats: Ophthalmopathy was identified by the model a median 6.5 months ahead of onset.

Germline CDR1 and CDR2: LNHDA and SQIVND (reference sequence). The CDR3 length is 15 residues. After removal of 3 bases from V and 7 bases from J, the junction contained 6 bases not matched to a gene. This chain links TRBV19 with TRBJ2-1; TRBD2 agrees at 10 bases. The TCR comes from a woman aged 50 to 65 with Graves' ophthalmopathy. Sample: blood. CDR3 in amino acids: CASSIRLAGLNEQFF. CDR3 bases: TGTGCCAGTAGTATTCGACTAGCGGGTCTTAATGAGCAGTTCTTC.